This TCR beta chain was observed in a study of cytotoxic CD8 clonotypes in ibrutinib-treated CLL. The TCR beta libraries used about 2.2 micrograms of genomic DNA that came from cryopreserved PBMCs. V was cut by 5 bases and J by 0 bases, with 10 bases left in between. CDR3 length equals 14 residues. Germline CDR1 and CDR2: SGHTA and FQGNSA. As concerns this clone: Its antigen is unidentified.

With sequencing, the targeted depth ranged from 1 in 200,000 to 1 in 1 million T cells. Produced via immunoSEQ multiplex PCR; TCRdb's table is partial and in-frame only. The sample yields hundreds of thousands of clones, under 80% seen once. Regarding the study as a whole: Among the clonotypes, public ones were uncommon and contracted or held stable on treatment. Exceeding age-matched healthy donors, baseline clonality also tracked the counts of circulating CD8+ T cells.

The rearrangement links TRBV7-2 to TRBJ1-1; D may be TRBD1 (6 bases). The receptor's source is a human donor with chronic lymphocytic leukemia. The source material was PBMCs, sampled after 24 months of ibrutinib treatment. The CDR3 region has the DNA TGTGCCAGCAGCCTCGGGACACTGAACACTGAAGCTTTCTTT. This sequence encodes CASSLGTLNTEAFF.